Below are 27 T cell receptor beta chains sequenced from a single sample in a study of control samples from healthy donors and cancer patients. Sequenced by immunoSEQ multiplex PCR; TCRdb stores in-frame clones only, minus some. Of around 130,000 clones listed, about nine tenths are singletons. The sequenced sample was PBMCs. Receptors were obtained from a man aged 50 to 60 with head and neck cancer.

The chain uses TRBV28 and TRBJ1-5; 12 nucleotides agree with TRBD1. The CDR3 is 15 amino acids. From germline, CDR1 is MDHEN and CDR2 SYDVKM. The CDR3: CASKPGDRGHQPQHF. Here the CDR3 DNA reads TGTGCTTCCAAGCCCGGGGACAGGGGGCATCAGCCCCAGCATTTT.

The chain recombines TRBV11-2 with TRBJ2-2; D ambiguous. V shed 0 bases and J shed 6 bases, with 8 bases lying between them. This CDR3 has 14 amino acids. CDR1 and CDR2 from the germline V gene are SGHAT and FQNNGV. The CDR3 DNA sequence: TGTGCCAGCAGCTTAGATGTCCTAGCCGGGGAGCTGTTTTTT. This gives the protein CASSLDVLAGELFF.

With respect to this clone: Different DNA sequences within this sample yield the same CDR3. The chain combines TRBV7-2 with TRBJ2-7; D is unresolved. Trimming pared 5 bases from V and 0 bases from J, leaving 2 bases between. The length of the CDR3 is 11 residues. Germline CDR1 is SGHTA and CDR2 is FQGNSA. The CDR3, as DNA: TGTGCCAGCAGCCCCTCCTACGAGCAGTACTTC. It translates to CASSPSYEQYF.

Only one count was recorded for this clone. This sequence joins TRBV25-1 and TRBJ2-1; D assignment may be TRBD1 or TRBD2 (6 bases each). V was pared by 1 base and J by 8 bases, with 15 bases between. CDR1 is MGHDK and CDR2 is SYGVNS in the germline V gene. The CDR3 covers 15 residues. This CDR3 reads CASSELGGLKYEQFF. The CDR3 coding sequence is TGTGCCAGCAGTGAATTGGGGGGCCTCAAGTATGAGCAGTTCTTC.

This clone appeared a single time. This chain connects TRBV28 to TRBJ2-7; 8 positions match TRBD1. V shed 4 bases, J shed 2 bases, and the junction held 10 bases outside the gene matches. This CDR3 is 16 amino acids long. CDR1 is MDHEN, CDR2 SYDVKM, per germline. The DNA for the CDR3 is TGTGCCAGCAGTTGGCTGTCCGGGACAGGAGCCTACGAGCAGTACTTC. As protein: CASSWLSGTGAYEQYF.

CDR3 in amino acids: CAITMGGAEGYGYTF. The CDR3 DNA follows: TGTGCCATCACGATGGGGGGAGCCGAGGGCTATGGCTACACCTTC. The gene calls are TRBV10-3 and TRBJ1-2; D is perhaps TRBD1 (5 bases). The ends were cut back, 7 bases at V and 4 bases at J, with 19 bases in the middle. Germline V lookup: CDR1 ENHRY, CDR2 SYGVKD. The CDR3 is 15 amino acids.

This chain uses TRBV3-1 (or the pseudogene TRBV3-2) with TRBJ2-1, with D perhaps matching TRBD1 or TRBD2 (5 bases each). From germline, CDR1 is LGHDT and CDR2 YNNKEL (reference sequence). Trimming cost V 4 bases and J 7 bases, with 14 bases left between them. The CDR3 is 14 amino acids. CDR3 sequence reads: CASSRTGGENEQFF. The CDR3 nucleotides read TGTGCCAGCAGCCGTACAGGTGGGGAGAATGAGCAGTTCTTC.

This clone has a handful of counts. V usage is TRBV29-1 and J usage is TRBJ2-7; the D gene is possibly TRBD1 (6 bases). The V and J ends lost 4 bases and 2 bases respectively, with 15 bases between them. This CDR3 comprises 14 residues. The germline gives CDR1 SQVTM, CDR2 ANQGSEA. The CDR3 coding sequence is TGCAGCGTTGTTCAACAGGGCTCGACCTACGAGCAGTACTTC. This sequence encodes CSVVQQGSTYEQYF.

This clone came up many times. The genes are TRBV6-5 and TRBJ1-1; 7 bases align to TRBD1. The trim removed 4 bases at V and 5 bases at J, leaving 4 bases unmatched. The CDR3 runs 13 residues. Germline-derived CDR1 and CDR2 are MNHEY and SVGAGI. This CDR3 reads CASSSGRGTEAFF. The CDR3, as DNA: TGTGCCAGCAGTTCGGGCAGGGGGACTGAAGCTTTCTTT.

The chain's CDR3 is CASSEAKGQRFYGYTF. The CDR3 DNA sequence: TGTGCCAGCAGTGAAGCGAAGGGACAGAGATTCTATGGCTACACCTTC. The chain links TRBV6-1 to TRBJ1-2; 7 nucleotides align to TRBD1. The CDR3 totals 16 residues. From germline, CDR1 is MNHNS and CDR2 SASEGT. The J segment lost 4 bases and the V segment lost 0 bases, leaving 8 bases of the junction unmatched.

This rearrangement joins TRBV6-4 to TRBJ2-2; D not resolved. Trimming shortened V by 3 bases and J by 5 bases, and 7 bases separated the two germline ends. Germline V gene sequence: CDR1 MRHNA, CDR2 SNTAGT. CDR3 length: 13 residues. DNA for the CDR3: TGTGCCAGCAGTGAGGGTTGGACCGGGGAGCTGTTTTTT. This gives the protein CASSEGWTGELFF.

This sequence joins TRBV10-3 and TRBJ2-1; TRBD1 matches at 9 bases. V trimming: 2 bases; J trimming: 4 bases; junction bases outside the gene matches: 3. The CDR3 totals 15 residues. The V gene's germline CDR1 is ENHRY and CDR2 SYGVKD. CDR3 protein: CAISEGDRVYNEQFF. The CDR3, as DNA: TGTGCCATCAGTGAGGGGGACAGGGTGTACAATGAGCAGTTCTTC.

This clone has just one count. The chain combines TRBV4-1 with TRBJ2-1; D remains unclear. Trimming took 1 base from V and 3 from J, leaving 10 bases between them. CDR3 length: 15 residues. Germline V gives CDR1 MGHRA, CDR2 YSYEKL. CDR3 nucleotides: TGCGCCAGCAGCCAAGGCCCCACAATCTACAATGAGCAGTTCTTC. Protein sequence: CASSQGPTIYNEQFF.

This rearrangement joins TRBV5-6 to TRBJ1-6; TRBD1 matches at 8 bases. V lost 2 bases and J lost 0; bases outside the gene matches: 4. CDR1 SGHDT and CDR2 YYEEEE come from the germline V gene. This CDR3 is 17 amino acids long. The CDR3 spells CASSLRQGSSYNSPLHF. In DNA, the CDR3 is TGTGCCAGCAGCTTACGACAGGGGAGCTCCTATAATTCACCCCTCCACTTT.

This chain links TRBV28 with TRBJ2-1, with D hard to call. CDR3 length: 14 residues. V lost 3 bases and J 0 bases, leaving 6 bases between the germline ends. Germline lookup yields CDR1 MDHEN and CDR2 SYDVKM. The CDR3 loop is CASSLFSSYNEQFF. The CDR3 region has the DNA TGTGCCAGCAGTTTGTTCAGCTCCTACAATGAGCAGTTCTTC. Using reference TRBV28 and TRBJ2-1 for the parts outside the CDR3, the full variable domain is DVKVTQSSRYLVKRTGEKVFLECVQDMDHENMFWYRQDPGLGLRLIYFSYDVKMKEKGDIPEGYSVSREKKERFSLILESASTNQTSMYLCASSLFSSYNEQFFGPGTRLTVL.

The chain has TRBV4-1 and TRBJ2-1, with a tentative D call TRBD2 (7 bases). V gave up 2 bases and J gave up 1 base, with 18 bases separating them. This CDR3 is built from 18 residues. Germline CDR1 is MGHRA and CDR2 is YSYEKL. CDR3: CASSQREGGYLSYNEQFF. CDR3 coding DNA: TGCGCCAGCAGCCAAAGGGAGGGGGGATACCTTTCCTACAATGAGCAGTTCTTC.

Concerning this clone: Other DNA sequences of this sample code for an identical CDR3. This chain links TRBV7-2 with TRBJ1-3; TRBD1 matches at 7 bases. Germline CDR1 is SGHTA and CDR2 is FQGNSA. V lost 1 base and J lost 2; bases outside the gene matches: 2. The CDR3 runs to 15 residues. DNA for the CDR3: TGTGCCAGCAGCTTAGATACAGGGGCTGGAAACACCATATATTTT. Translation: CASSLDTGAGNTIYF.

Only a few counts were recorded for this clone. The chain joins TRBV30 to TRBJ1-6, with 7 bases aligning to TRBD1. Germline lookup yields CDR1 GTSNPN and CDR2 SVGIG (reference sequence). After removal of 7 bases from V and 8 bases from J, the junction contained 5 bases not matched to a gene. CDR3 length: 12 residues. The CDR3 DNA is TGTGCCTCAGACAGGGACTATTCACCCCTCCACTTT. Amino acid sequence: CASDRDYSPLHF.

The gene calls are TRBV12-5 and TRBJ1-2; D is perhaps TRBD1 (6 bases). V gave up 3 bases and J gave up 7 bases, with 21 bases separating them. The CDR3 loop spans 16 amino acids. CDR1 and CDR2 from the germline V gene are LGHNT and FRNRAP. Here the CDR3 DNA reads TGTGCTAGTGGTTTCACAGGGCGGTGGGGGGACCCTGGCTACACCTTC. Its translation is CASGFTGRWGDPGYTF.

V and J are TRBV27 and TRBJ2-7; 12 bases match TRBD2. Unmatched junction bases numbered 24, after V lost 7 bases and J lost 2 bases. The length of the CDR3 is 21 residues. Germline CDR1 MNHEY, CDR2 SMNVEV (reference sequence). CDR3 region: CASKLRGLLAGGETRAYEQYF. CDR3 sequence (DNA): TGTGCCAGCAAACTCAGGGGGTTACTAGCGGGAGGCGAAACTAGGGCCTACGAGCAGTACTTC.

The chain is built from TRBV21-1 and TRBJ1-2; TRBD1 was called by the table and not checked on the DNA. TRBV21-1 is assigned pseudogene status. The CDR3 is made up of 12 amino acids. CDR3 bases: TGTGCCAGCATCCGGACAGGCAAAGGCTACACCTTC. This translates into CASIRTGKGYTF.

The V call is TRBV6-5, the J call TRBJ1-2, with D possibly being TRBD1 (6 bases). V was trimmed by 2 bases and J by 3 bases, leaving 16 bases between them. Per the germline V gene, CDR1 is MNHEY and CDR2 is SVGAGI. The CDR3 runs to 16 residues. The CDR3 DNA follows: TGTGCCAGCAGTTACACCCCCTGGGCAGGGGACTATGGCTACACCTTC. This codes for CASSYTPWAGDYGYTF.

The V call is TRBV7-9, the J call TRBJ2-2; TRBD2 matches 8 bases. The CDR3 extends over 14 amino acids. The germline V gene has CDR1 SEHNR and CDR2 FQNEAQ (reference sequence). The V and J ends lost 9 bases and 5 bases, in that order; junction bases with no gene match: 8. The CDR3 loop reads CASEAGARTGELFF. In nucleotides, the CDR3 is TGTGCCAGTGAAGCGGGAGCTCGAACCGGGGAGCTGTTTTTT.

This chain links TRBV25-1 with TRBJ2-5; D remains unclear. The CDR3 totals 10 residues. The V end lost 4 bases, the J end lost 5 bases, and 2 bases lay between the germline ends. The germline gives CDR1 MGHDK, CDR2 SYGVNS. The CDR3: CASSGETQYF. DNA for the CDR3: TGTGCCAGCAGTGGGGAGACCCAGTACTTC.

This chain connects TRBV24-1 to TRBJ2-5; tentatively, D is TRBD1 or TRBD2 (6 bases each). This CDR3 contains 16 residues. The V gene lost 2 bases and the J gene lost 5 bases, with 17 bases spanning the gap. CDR1 and CDR2 from the germline V gene are KGHDR and SFDVKD. CDR3 sequence: CATSDSIFGGQETQYF. The CDR3 DNA is TGTGCCACCAGTGATTCCATCTTTGGGGGGCAGGAGACCCAGTACTTC.

A remark on this clone: The germline gene is not matched at one end of the junction; a read error may be the cause. The chain carries TRBV7-7 and TRBJ2-1; 7 bases agree with TRBD2. This CDR3 has 14 residues. Germline-derived CDR1 and CDR2 are SSHAT and FNYEAQ (reference sequence). The CDR3 nucleotides are TGTGCTAGCAGCTTAGGGACGGAGACTAGCGAGCAGTTCTTC. It yields the protein CASSLGTETSEQFF.

The chain is built from TRBV4-1 and TRBJ1-3; 7 nucleotides line up with TRBD1. V lost 3 bases, J lost 4 bases, and 6 bases stayed unmatched. CDR3 length equals 15 residues. Germline-derived CDR1 and CDR2 are MGHRA and YSYEKL. For the CDR3, the DNA is TGCGCCAGCAGCCAGGGACAGTATTCGGGAAACACCATATATTTT. Its protein product is CASSQGQYSGNTIYF.